The source of this T cell receptor beta chain is a study of glioma-infiltrating T cells after dendritic cell vaccination. Study in general: Dendritic cells derived from monocytes and pulsed with autologous tumor lysate formed the vaccine.

Fresh-frozen tumor tissue and more than two years of survival data were available for all. Profiled with immunoSEQ multiplex PCR; TCRdb holds only in-frame clones, not every one. The table includes roughly 52,000 clones, about 85% detected once. The CDR3 is 14 amino acids. From germline, CDR1 is SEHNR and CDR2 FQNEAQ (reference sequence). V lost 2 bases to trimming and J lost 3 bases, with 7 bases between them. The sequencing here drew on blood, taken before dendritic cell vaccination. J is TRBJ1-4 and V is TRBV7-9; no reliable D call. The source of this sequence is a human donor with glioblastoma. In DNA, the CDR3 is TGTGCCAGCAGCTTAAGACAACCTAATGAAAAACTGTTTTTT. Encoded protein: CASSLRQPNEKLFF.